The 2 T cell receptor beta chains listed next were all sequenced from one sample in a study of T cell repertoires in aging, cancer and after chemotherapy. Amplification of TCR beta used genomic DNA extracted from peripheral blood. Multiplex touch-down PCR with TRB-A/B primers amplified rearranged V-D-J TRB sequences. MiXCR, applied by TCRdb to the multiplex PCR reads, yields one record per CDR3 protein. The table lists about 4,200 distinct CDR3 sequences, around a quarter of them singletons. Specimen: blood. These receptors originate from a human donor with a blood cancer.

This clonotype is classed as medium-sized. The V gene is TRBV27, the J gene TRBJ2-1; D may match TRBD1 or TRBD2 (6 bases each). V dropped 7 bases and J dropped 8 bases, with 15 bases sitting between them. CDR3 size: 13 residues. Germline lookup yields CDR1 MNHEY and CDR2 SMNVEV (reference sequence). CDR3 amino acids: CASTDGGGYEQFF. CDR3 in DNA: TGTGCCAGCACAGACGGGGGCGGGTATGAGCAGTTCTTC.

The chain has TRBV20-1 and TRBJ2-5; weak D call: TRBD1 (5 bases). CDR3 length: 16 amino acids. CDR1 is DFQATT, CDR2 SNEGSKA, per germline (reference sequence). The V end was cut by 7 bases, the J end by 0 bases, with 21 bases between. CDR3 amino acids: CSGSDPTKGYQETQYF. The CDR3 DNA reads TGCAGTGGCTCGGACCCCACTAAGGGGTACCAAGAGACCCAGTACTTC.